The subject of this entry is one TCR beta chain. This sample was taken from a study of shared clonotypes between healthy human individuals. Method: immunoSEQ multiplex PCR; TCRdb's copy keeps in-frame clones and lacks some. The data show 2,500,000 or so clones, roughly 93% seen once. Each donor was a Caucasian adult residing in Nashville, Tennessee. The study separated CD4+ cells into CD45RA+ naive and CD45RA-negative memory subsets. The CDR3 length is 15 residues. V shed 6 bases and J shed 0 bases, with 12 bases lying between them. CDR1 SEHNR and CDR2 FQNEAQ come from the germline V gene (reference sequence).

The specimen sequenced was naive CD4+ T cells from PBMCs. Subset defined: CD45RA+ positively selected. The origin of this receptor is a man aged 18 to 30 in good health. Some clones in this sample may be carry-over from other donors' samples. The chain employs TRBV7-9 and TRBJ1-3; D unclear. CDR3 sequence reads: CASRPRASSGNTIYF. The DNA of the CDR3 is TGTGCCAGCAGACCCCGGGCGAGCTCTGGAAACACCATATATTTT.